The 7 T cell receptor beta chains below come from one sample, sequenced in a study of early T cells in non-severe SARS-CoV-2 infection. TCRdb re-derived calls from the 5' RACE reads in MiXCR, one entry per CDR3 protein. The sample records about 83,000 distinct CDR3 sequences, about 12% being singletons. The sequencing input was whole blood. All receptors derive from an adult who was a healthcare worker with PCR-confirmed SARS-CoV-2 infection or an uninfected control (not recorded which).

The chain carries TRBV4-1 and TRBJ1-1, with a possible D match to TRBD1 (5 bases). CDR1 is MGHRA and CDR2 is YSYEKL in the germline V gene. This CDR3 is built from 16 residues. Trimming removed 1 base from V and 3 bases from J, with 15 bases in between. The CDR3 protein is CASSQGGLRAYTEAFF. The CDR3 nucleotides are TGCGCCAGCAGCCAAGGGGGACTACGGGCTTACACTGAAGCTTTCTTT.

This clonotype occurred a few times. This rearrangement joins TRBV30 to TRBJ2-2; 7 bases are a match to TRBD2. This CDR3 has 14 amino acids. Germline-derived CDR1 and CDR2 are GTSNPN and SVGIG (reference sequence). After removal of 8 bases from V and 0 bases from J, the junction contained 6 bases not matched to a gene. The CDR3 DNA reads as TGTGCCCGACTAGCAACAGCGAACACCGGGGAGCTGTTTTTT. Amino acids: CARLATANTGELFF.

Ten or more counts support this clonotype. V usage is TRBV12-3 or TRBV12-4 and J usage is TRBJ2-1, with 13 bases matching TRBD2. This CDR3 contains 17 residues. V lost 6 bases to trimming and J lost 10 bases; unmatched junction nucleotides: 15. The CDR3 DNA reads TGTGCCAGCAGCTCACCGGGACTAGCGGGACGCCTGAGGGAGCAGTTCTTC. Translation gives CASSSPGLAGRLREQFF.

This clonotype was found a few times. V gene TRBV20-1 combines with J gene TRBJ1-4; weak D call: TRBD1 (5 bases). CDR1 DFQATT and CDR2 SNEGSKA come from the germline V gene (reference sequence). The V and J ends lost 6 bases and 6 bases respectively, with 17 bases between them. The CDR3 extends over 14 amino acids. CDR3 protein: CSARADPRDEKLFF. The CDR3 coding sequence is TGCAGTGCCAGGGCGGACCCCCGGGATGAAAAACTGTTTTTT.

This clonotype was seen a few times. This chain links TRBV20-1 with TRBJ1-5; D is uncertain. Deletions cut 3 bases from V and 3 bases from J, with 9 bases between. The CDR3 spans 13 residues. Germline values: CDR1 DFQATT, CDR2 SNEGSKA (reference sequence). The CDR3 loop reads CSARVGSNQPQHF. CDR3 DNA sequence: TGCAGTGCTAGGGTCGGTTCCAATCAGCCCCAGCATTTT.

The J gene is TRBJ1-3, the V gene TRBV6-1; unclear D gene. The germline V gene has CDR1 MNHNS and CDR2 SASEGT. Trimming cost V 3 bases and J 0 bases, with 6 bases left between them. This CDR3 is built from 14 residues. The CDR3, as DNA: TGTGCCAGCAGTGACAGGTTCTCTGGAAACACCATATATTTT. Translating gives CASSDRFSGNTIYF.

In DNA form, the CDR3 reads TGCGCCAGCAGCTCAAAGTCCGGGACAGGGCAGGGGCGCAATCAGCCCCAGCATTTT. Translation gives CASSSKSGTGQGRNQPQHF. The V gene is TRBV5-1, the J gene TRBJ1-5, with TRBD1 matching 9 bases. Trimming cost V 3 bases and J 2 bases; bases outside gene matches: 15. There are 19 residues in the CDR3. Germline V gene lookup returns CDR1 SGHRS and CDR2 YFSETQ. The full variable domain, rest sourced from reference TRBV5-1 and TRBJ1-5, is KAGVTQTPRYLIKTRGQQVTLSCSPISGHRSVSWYQQTPGQGLQFLFEYFSETQRNKGNFPGRFSGRQFSNSRSEMNVSTLELGDSALYLCASSSKSGTGQGRNQPQHFGDGTRLSIL.